This TCR beta chain was captured in a study of naive and memory T cell subsets. The CDR3 loop spans 19 amino acids. V lost 5 bases, J lost 1 base, and 17 bases stayed unmatched. CDR1 SEHNR and CDR2 FQNEAQ come from the germline V gene (reference sequence). CMV status came from CD4+ T cell IFNgamma after overnight CMV lysate stimulation of fresh PBMCs. Study-wide points: A few larger clonotypes appeared in naive repertoires, especially CD8, possibly memory cells re-expressing CD45RA. In naive cells, over 95% of TCR sequences were seen only once.

About this clonotype: Its matching antigen is unknown.

The beta constant-region primer was an equimolar mix of two oligonucleotides covering TRBC1 and TRBC2. The ligated cDNA underwent four PCR rounds using SP2 and nested alpha and beta constant-region primers. An oligonucleotide with the SP2 primer and a 12-nucleotide UMI was ligated to the cDNA 3' end. From the UMI-ligation and nested PCR reads, TCRdb called clonotypes with MiXCR, one entry per CDR3 protein. The sample records some 110,000 distinct CDR3 sequences, more than 12% being singletons. Sequenced input: naive CD8+ T cells from blood. This TCR was sampled from a human donor in good health. The chain is built from TRBV7-9 and TRBJ1-1; 9 positions agree with TRBD1. CDR3 bases: TGTGCCAGCAGCCAGGAGGGGGACAGGGAGCATGAAGGGAACACTGAAGCTTTCTTT. Translation: CASSQEGDREHEGNTEAFF.